This is a list of T cell receptor beta chains from one sample in a study of T-cell reconstitution after alpha-beta-depleted transplantation in children. TCRdb reprocessed the PCR reads with MiXCR, giving one entry per CDR3 protein. The sample has around 4,000 distinct CDR3 sequences, about a quarter seen once; the top ten hold roughly 63%. The source material was PBMCs, mostly from graft donor cells, sampled 60 days after TCRalphabeta/CD19-depleted stem cell transplant. The receptors were gathered from a boy in the first two years of life who had a stem cell transplant for acute myeloid leukemia, so the T cells may come from the graft donor. Each CDR3 is given with its conserved first and last residue. A D gene is named only where the DNA matches it firmly. The size field is filled for only some rows; it gives once, few, many or a size class.

V: TRBV4-1; size: many; J: TRBJ1-3; D: -; CDR3: CASSRTSFSGNTIYF; DNA: TGCGCCAGCAGCCGTACCTCCTTCTCTGGAAACACCATATATTTT
V: TRBV6-2/TRBV6-3; size: many; J: TRBJ2-5; D: TRBD2; CDR3: CASRRTSGGPITKETQYF; DNA: TGTGCCAGCAGACGGACTAGCGGGGGACCGATTACTAAAGAGACCCAGTACTTC
V: TRBV4-1; size: few; J: TRBJ2-3; D: -; CDR3: CASSQEGGAGTDTQYF; DNA: TGCGCCAGCAGCCAAGAGGGCGGGGCGGGCACAGATACGCAGTATTTT
V: TRBV11-1; size: many; J: TRBJ1-5; D: -; CDR3: CASSWGPRALYTRIRNQPQHF; DNA: TGTGCCAGCAGCTGGGGACCTCGAGCTTTGTATACTCGGATTCGCAATCAGCCCCAGCATTTT
V: TRBV7-6; size: many; J: TRBJ1-4; D: -; CDR3: CASSSSPRSGKLFF; DNA: TGTGCCAGCAGCTCCAGCCCTCGGTCGGGGAAACTGTTTTTT
V: TRBV10-3; size: many; J: TRBJ2-7; D: TRBD2; CDR3: CAVRPSSGYSYEQYF; DNA: TGTGCCGTAAGACCGTCTAGCGGGTACTCCTACGAGCAGTACTTC
V: TRBV7-6; size: many; J: TRBJ1-5; D: -; CDR3: CASSSTQGYSNQPQHF; DNA: TGTGCCAGCAGCTCGACACAGGGATATAGCAATCAGCCCCAGCATTTT
V: TRBV27; size: many; J: TRBJ1-2; D: -; CDR3: CASSDGWGAENYGYTF; DNA: TGTGCCAGCAGTGATGGGTGGGGGGCTGAGAACTATGGCTACACCTTC
V: TRBV11-1; size: few; J: TRBJ2-6; D: -; CDR3: CASSASTGRTVGPSGANVLTF; DNA: TGTGCCAGCAGTGCCTCAACAGGGAGGACCGTGGGCCCCTCTGGGGCCAACGTCCTGACTTTC
V: TRBV9; size: -; J: TRBJ2-7; D: -; CDR3: CASTPGGGRYEQYF; DNA: TGTGCCAGCACTCCAGGTGGAGGGAGGTACGAGCAGTACTTC
V: TRBV18; size: medium-sized; J: TRBJ2-5; D: TRBD1; CDR3: CASSPGQGVEETQYF; DNA: TGTGCCAGCTCACCTGGACAGGGTGTGGAAGAGACCCAGTACTTC
V: TRBV5-4; size: -; J: TRBJ1-1; D: -; CDR3: CASSLRGAVAEAFF; DNA: TGTGCCAGCAGCTTAAGGGGAGCGGTGGCTGAAGCTTTCTTT
V: TRBV7-9; size: many; J: TRBJ2-5; D: -; CDR3: CASSRGEWGETQYF; DNA: TGTGCCAGCAGCCGAGGGGAATGGGGAGAGACCCAGTACTTC
V: TRBV4-2; size: few; J: TRBJ2-1; D: TRBD2; CDR3: CAIGPGLAGEYNEQFF; DNA: TGTGCCATCGGCCCCGGGTTAGCGGGGGAGTACAATGAGCAGTTCTTC
V: TRBV15; size: -; J: TRBJ1-5; D: -; CDR3: CVILGEHF; DNA: TGTGTCATCTTGGGGGAGCATTTT
V: TRBV3-1; size: many; J: TRBJ1-3; D: -; CDR3: CASSQVSSVGNTIYF; DNA: TGTGCCAGCAGCCAAGTCTCGTCAGTTGGAAACACCATATATTTT
V: TRBV6-2/TRBV6-3; size: many; J: TRBJ2-6; D: -; CDR3: CASSAKQGPSGANVLTF; DNA: TGTGCCAGCAGTGCCAAACAGGGACCCTCTGGGGCCAACGTCCTGACTTTC
V: TRBV15; size: many; J: TRBJ2-2; D: -; CDR3: CATSRDVGSGELFF; DNA: TGTGCCACCAGCAGAGATGTGGGTTCCGGGGAGCTGTTTTTT
V: TRBV7-9; size: many; J: TRBJ2-3; D: -; CDR3: CASSPQGLGGFTDTQYF; DNA: TGTGCCAGCAGCCCACAGGGTCTCGGCGGTTTCACAGATACGCAGTATTTT
V: TRBV20-1; size: -; J: TRBJ1-5; D: -; CDR3: CSARGGGRTGNQPQHF; DNA: TGCAGTGCTAGAGGGGGAGGGAGGACAGGCAATCAGCCCCAGCATTTT
V: TRBV6-2/TRBV6-3; size: -; J: TRBJ2-3; D: -; CDR3: CASSLQGPAVADTQYF; DNA: TGTGCCAGCAGTCTACAAGGACCGGCAGTCGCAGATACCCAGTATTTT
V: TRBV7-9; size: many; J: TRBJ1-1; D: TRBD1; CDR3: CASSLDRGYTEAFF; DNA: TGTGCCAGCAGCCTGGACAGGGGGTACACTGAAGCTTTCTTT
V: TRBV18; size: many; J: TRBJ2-5; D: -; CDR3: CASSQGREETQYF; DNA: TGTGCCAGCTCACAGGGGCGAGAAGAGACCCAGTACTTC
V: TRBV20-1; size: many; J: TRBJ2-5; D: TRBD1; CDR3: CSAPRTGGTMETQYF; DNA: TGCAGTGCTCCCCGGACAGGGGGTACAATGGAGACCCAGTACTTC
V: TRBV6-5; size: many; J: TRBJ1-3; D: TRBD1; CDR3: CASTWTGDGSGNTIYF; DNA: TGTGCCAGCACCTGGACAGGAGATGGCTCTGGAAACACCATATATTTT
V: TRBV5-2; size: -; J: TRBJ2-3; D: -; CDR3: CAMAPRVGGWGDTQYF; DNA: TGTGCCATGGCCCCCCGGGTCGGGGGTTGGGGAGATACGCAGTATTTT
V: TRBV5-6; size: many; J: TRBJ1-3; D: -; CDR3: CASSAELGAGNTIYF; DNA: TGTGCCAGCAGCGCGGAGCTAGGGGCTGGAAACACCATATATTTT
V: TRBV3-1; size: few; J: TRBJ1-5; D: -; CDR3: CATSKDLGAGAAPNQPQHF; DNA: TGTGCCACCTCCAAAGATCTTGGCGCAGGTGCGGCTCCTAATCAGCCCCAGCATTTT
V: TRBV30; size: -; J: TRBJ2-3; D: TRBD1; CDR3: CACCPGQGWDTQYF; DNA: TGTGCCTGCTGCCCCGGACAGGGGTGGGATACGCAGTATTTT
V: TRBV5-2; size: -; J: TRBJ1-2; D: -; CDR3: CAMGPGQGCGYTF; DNA: TGTGCCATGGGCCCAGGGCAGGGCTGTGGCTACACCTTC
V: TRBV12-3/TRBV12-4; size: once; J: TRBJ2-3; D: TRBD1; CDR3: CASSLGQGHMDTQYF; DNA: TGTGCCAGCAGTTTGGGACAGGGCCATATGGATACGCAGTATTTT
V: TRBV3-1; size: -; J: TRBJ2-3; D: -; CDR3: CASCQSFGSLGTQYF; DNA: TGTGCCTCCTGCCAAAGCTTCGGTTCTCTGGGTACGCAGTATTTT
V: TRBV12-3/TRBV12-4; size: -; J: TRBJ2-1; D: TRBD2; CDR3: CASILGPSGVNEQFF; DNA: TGTGCCAGCATCCTGGGGCCTAGCGGGGTTAATGAGCAGTTCTTC
V: TRBV7-8; size: -; J: TRBJ2-6; D: -; CDR3: CASSLGGANVLTF; DNA: TGTGCCAGCAGCTTGGGGGGGGCCAACGTCCTGACTTTC
V: TRBV7-9; size: many; J: TRBJ2-4; D: -; CDR3: CASSSWALLAKNIQYF; DNA: TGTGCCAGCAGCTCCTGGGCGTTACTAGCCAAAAACATTCAGTACTTC
V: TRBV2; size: many; J: TRBJ1-2; D: -; CDR3: CASPPLSAGGYTF; DNA: TGTGCCAGCCCCCCTCTCAGCGCCGGTGGCTACACCTTC
V: TRBV7-9; size: many; J: TRBJ2-3; D: TRBD2; CDR3: CASSLLAGSLDTQYF; DNA: TGTGCCAGCAGCCTCCTAGCGGGGTCCTTGGATACGCAGTATTTT
V: TRBV9; size: medium-sized; J: TRBJ1-2; D: -; CDR3: CASSAPYGSLYGYTF; DNA: TGTGCCAGCAGCGCCCCCTATGGGAGTCTTTATGGCTACACCTTC
V: TRBV11-2; size: -; J: TRBJ2-1; D: -; CDR3: CASSTRGRVGSYNEQFF; DNA: TGTGCCAGCAGCACGCGAGGCAGGGTCGGCTCCTACAATGAGCAGTTCTTC
V: TRBV6-5; size: many; J: TRBJ1-2; D: -; CDR3: CASTRGGSNYGYTF; DNA: TGTGCCAGCACCCGGGGTGGAAGCAACTATGGCTACACCTTC
V: TRBV5-1; size: many; J: TRBJ2-1; D: TRBD2; CDR3: CASTRTSGVEGSYNEQFF; DNA: TGCGCCAGCACCCGCACTAGCGGGGTAGAGGGTTCCTACAATGAGCAGTTCTTC
V: TRBV5-1; size: -; J: TRBJ1-2; D: TRBD1; CDR3: CASSGPLTGQKAYGYTF; DNA: TGCGCCAGCAGCGGACCCTTGACAGGGCAGAAGGCCTATGGCTACACCTTC
V: TRBV11-2; size: many; J: TRBJ2-1; D: TRBD2; CDR3: CASSNSGGAYNEQFF; DNA: TGTGCCAGCAGCAATAGCGGGGGGGCCTACAATGAGCAGTTCTTC
V: TRBV6-5; size: -; J: TRBJ2-7; D: TRBD1; CDR3: CASSYLGQGAGEQYF; DNA: TGTGCCAGCAGTTACCTCGGACAGGGGGCTGGCGAGCAGTACTTC
V: TRBV29-1; size: many; J: TRBJ1-1; D: -; CDR3: CSVARVGVNTEAFF; DNA: TGCAGCGTTGCGAGGGTTGGGGTGAACACTGAAGCTTTCTTT
V: TRBV10-3; size: many; J: TRBJ2-2; D: TRBD1; CDR3: CAISSGQGWARTGELFF; DNA: TGTGCCATCAGTTCCGGACAGGGATGGGCTCGCACCGGGGAGCTGTTTTTT
V: TRBV20-1; size: -; J: TRBJ2-3; D: -; CDR3: CSARPLWAAGTDTQYF; DNA: TGCAGTGCTCGCCCCCTTTGGGCAGCGGGCACAGATACGCAGTATTTT